In this sample, the clone carrying this T cell receptor (beta chain) turned up a few times. This entry is derived from a study of neurological immune-mediated disorders. One entry per CDR3 protein results from TCRdb running MiXCR on the 5' RACE reads. The sample has roughly 48,000 distinct CDR3 sequences, roughly 26% seen once. Trimming at V came to 4 bases and at J to 0 bases, leaving 5 bases not matched to a gene. The length of the CDR3 is 16 residues. Per germline, CDR1 SEHNR and CDR2 FQNEAQ (reference sequence). The receptor comes from a woman between 65 and 79 years old in good health. V gene TRBV7-9 combines with J gene TRBJ2-3; 9 bases line up with TRBD2. Sequencing was performed on PBMCs. In nucleotides, the CDR3 is TGTGCCAGCAGCTCGGGGCTAGCGGGGAGCACAGATACGCAGTATTTT. Amino acid sequence: CASSSGLAGSTDTQYF.